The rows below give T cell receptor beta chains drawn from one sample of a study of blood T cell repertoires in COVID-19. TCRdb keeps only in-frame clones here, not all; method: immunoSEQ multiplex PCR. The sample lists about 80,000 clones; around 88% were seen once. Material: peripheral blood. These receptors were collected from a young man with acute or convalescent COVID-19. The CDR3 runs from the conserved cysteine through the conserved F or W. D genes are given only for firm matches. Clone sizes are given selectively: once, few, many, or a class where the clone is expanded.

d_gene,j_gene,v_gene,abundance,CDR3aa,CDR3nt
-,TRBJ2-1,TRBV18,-,CASSALLTDYNEQFF,TGTGCCAGCTCAGCTCTCCTAACCGACTACAATGAGCAGTTCTTC
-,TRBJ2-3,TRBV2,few,CASSERVTDTQYF,TGTGCCAGCAGTGAGCGTGTCACAGATACGCAGTATTTT
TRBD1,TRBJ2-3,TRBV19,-,CASSITGGTNTQYF,TGTGCCAGTAGTATCACAGGGGGTACAAATACGCAGTATTTT
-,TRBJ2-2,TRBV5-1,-,CASSLGAGKGTGELFF,TGCGCCAGCAGCTTGGGTGCGGGAAAGGGAACCGGGGAGCTGTTTTTT
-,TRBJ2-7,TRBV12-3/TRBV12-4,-,CASSRGYEQYF,TGTGCCAGCAGTCGGGGCTACGAGCAGTACTTC
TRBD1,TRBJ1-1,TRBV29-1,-,CSVPRRDRGAGTEAFF,TGCAGCGTTCCTCGTAGGGACAGGGGGGCGGGCACTGAAGCTTTCTTT
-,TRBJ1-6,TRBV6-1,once,CASSDNLSSYNSPLHF,TGTGCCAGCAGTGACAACTTGAGCTCCTATAATTCACCCCTCCACTTT
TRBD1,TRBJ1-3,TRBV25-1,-,CASSEQGAISGNTIYF,TGTGCCAGCAGTGAACAGGGGGCTATCTCTGGAAACACCATATATTTT
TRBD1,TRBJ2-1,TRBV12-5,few,CASGLAGTGGYNEQFF,TGTGCTAGTGGCCTTGCCGGGACAGGGGGCTACAATGAGCAGTTCTTC
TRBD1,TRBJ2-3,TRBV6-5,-,CASSRDRGTDTQYF,TGTGCCAGCAGCCGGGACAGGGGGACAGATACGCAGTATTTT
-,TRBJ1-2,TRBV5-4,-,CASSLEGTGKGWGYTF,TGTGCCAGCAGCTTGGAGGGCACAGGCAAGGGCTGGGGCTACACCTTC
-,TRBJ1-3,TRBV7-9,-,CASSLAGGGRNTIYF,TGTGCCAGCAGCTTAGCCGGAGGTGGCCGAAACACCATATATTTT
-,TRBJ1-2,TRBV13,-,CASSTTGSYGYTF,TGTGCCAGCAGCACAACAGGGTCCTATGGCTACACCTTC
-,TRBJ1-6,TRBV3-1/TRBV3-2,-,CASSQGTVNSPLHF,TGTGCCAGCAGCCAAGGGACAGTTAATTCACCCCTCCACTTT
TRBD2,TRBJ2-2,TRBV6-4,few,CASSRGREIGELFF,TGTGCCAGCAGTCGCGGGCGGGAGATCGGGGAGCTGTTTTTT
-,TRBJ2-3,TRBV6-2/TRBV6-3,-,CASSYFNRYTDTQYF,TGTGCCAGCAGTTACTTTAACAGATACACAGATACGCAGTATTTT
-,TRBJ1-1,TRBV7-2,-,CASSLDSLTEAFF,TGTGCCAGCAGCTTGGACAGCCTCACTGAAGCTTTCTTT
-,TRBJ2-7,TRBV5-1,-,CASSQTSLPYEQYF,TGCGCCAGCAGCCAAACTAGTCTACCCTACGAGCAGTACTTC
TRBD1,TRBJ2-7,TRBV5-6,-,CASSLFPGQGSNEQYF,TGTGCCAGCAGCTTATTCCCAGGACAGGGGTCCAACGAGCAGTACTTC
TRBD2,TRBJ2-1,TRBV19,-,CASSKTSGSFNEQFF,TGTGCCAGTAGTAAGACTAGCGGGAGTTTCAATGAGCAGTTCTTC
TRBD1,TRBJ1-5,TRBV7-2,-,CASSRDRGGIQPQHF,TGTGCCAGCAGCCGGGACAGGGGTGGGATTCAGCCCCAGCATTTT
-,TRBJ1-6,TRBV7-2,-,CASSLTLRRNSPLHF,TGTGCCAGCAGCTTGACACTCCGACGTAATTCACCCCTCCACTTT
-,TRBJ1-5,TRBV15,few,CATSSQAGEPQHF,TGTGCCACCAGCAGCCAGGCGGGAGAGCCCCAGCATTTT
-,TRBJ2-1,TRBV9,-,CASSAPTSYNEQFF,TGTGCCAGCAGCGCCCCTACTAGCTACAATGAGCAGTTCTTC
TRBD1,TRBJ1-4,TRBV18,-,CASSPLTGATNEKLFF,TGTGCCAGCTCACCTCTGACAGGGGCAACTAATGAAAAACTGTTTTTT
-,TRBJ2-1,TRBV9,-,CASSVGGEQFF,TGTGCCAGCAGCGTAGGAGGCGAGCAGTTCTTC
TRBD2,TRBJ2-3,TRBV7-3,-,CASSPREGLGDTQYF,TGTGCCAGCAGCCCGAGGGAGGGGCTCGGCGATACGCAGTATTTT
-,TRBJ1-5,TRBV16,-,CASSPRMGARGSNQPQHF,TGTGCCAGCAGCCCCAGAATGGGGGCCAGAGGTAGCAATCAGCCCCAGCATTTT
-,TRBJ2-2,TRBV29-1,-,CSVRLAMAGELFF,TGCAGCGTTCGGCTAGCTATGGCCGGGGAGCTGTTTTTT
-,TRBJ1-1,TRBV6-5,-,CASSYSTRVRAEAFF,TGTGCCAGCAGTTATTCCACCCGGGTCCGGGCTGAAGCTTTCTTT